This is a list of T cell receptor beta chains from one sample in a study of blood T cell repertoires in COVID-19. Clones were read by immunoSEQ multiplex PCR, and TCRdb kept only the in-frame ones, dropping some. The data contain approximately 80,000 clones, about 87% of them seen just once; the ten biggest clones take up 7% to 10%. The sequenced sample was peripheral blood. The receptor set was obtained from a human donor in a cohort sampled during active COVID-19. Each CDR3 is given with its conserved first and last residue. Rows give clone size only sometimes, using once, few, many, or a class for an expanded clone.

abundance,v_gene,j_gene,CDR3aa
once,TRBV5-6,TRBJ1-1,CASGSFGGTEAFF
NA,TRBV10-3,TRBJ2-7,CAISERDTGYYEQYF
NA,TRBV11-2,TRBJ1-4,CASSLQGASEKLFF
NA,TRBV27,TRBJ2-3,CASSPPTGGTDTQYF
once,TRBV6-4,TRBJ2-1,CASSDPPRVSGHNEQFF
NA,TRBV30,TRBJ2-1,CAWRRTGLNEQFF
NA,TRBV4-1,TRBJ2-7,CASSQGLAGGLEQYF
NA,TRBV28,TRBJ2-7,CASSFPLRGTGAKSTHEQYF
NA,TRBV6-5,TRBJ2-7,CASSSRTDSYEQYF
NA,TRBV5-6,TRBJ1-3,CASSIGTVSGNTIYF
NA,TRBV19,TRBJ1-3,CASSVQVLSGNTIYF
NA,TRBV19,TRBJ2-3,CASSFLAGGRNTQYF
NA,TRBV20-1,TRBJ2-2,CSASRLAGVSNTGELFF
NA,TRBV4-1,TRBJ1-2,CASSQGDREGYGYTF
NA,TRBV7-9,TRBJ1-5,CASSRDNRNQPQHF
NA,TRBV10-3,TRBJ1-4,CAISELGQGNEKLFF
NA,TRBV5-1,TRBJ1-6,CASSLGQGLFSPLHF